This T cell receptor beta chain stems from a study of shared clonotypes between healthy human individuals. Findings of the study overall: Clonotypes shared by all four sorted-subset donors had higher generation probabilities than non-shared clonotypes.

Naivety among CD8 cells was defined by CD45RO negativity and positive CCR7 selection, thereby excluding terminally differentiated effector memory CD45RA+ cells. On this clone: As yet, its antigen is unknown.

Each PCR replicate from the sorted subsets contained 200 to 250 ng DNA, which is about 31,000 T cell genomes. Profiled with immunoSEQ multiplex PCR; TCRdb holds only in-frame clones, not every one. The repertoire holds about 2 million clones, with about 95% as singletons. Germline CDR1 is SGHRS and CDR2 is YFSETQ. V gave up 4 bases and J gave up 0 bases, with 10 bases separating them. The CDR3 covers 14 residues. This rearrangement joins TRBV5-1 to TRBJ1-2; D call uncertain. The sequence derives from a man younger than 35 in good health. The specimen was naive CD8+ T cells sorted from blood. The CDR3 coding sequence is TGCGCCAGCAGCCTCTGGGGTTCTAACTATGGCTACACCTTC. It codes for CASSLWGSNYGYTF.